Reported below is one T cell receptor (beta chain). Antigen: not known. TCRdb's table, derived via immunoSEQ multiplex PCR, lists solely in-frame clones and lacks some. The sample consists of over 25,000 clones, about 91% of them appearing once. The sample is drawn from a study of T cells in localized non-small cell lung cancer. CDR3 length equals 13 residues. Trimming shortened V by 5 bases and J by 5 bases, and 12 bases separated the two germline ends. Germline CDR1 and CDR2: LNHDA and SQIVND (reference sequence). The study, taken as a whole, reports: Adjacent lung tissue had a median about 57 of the top 100 clones found in the tumor. Measurement of T cell clonality placed uninvolved adjacent lung highest, above the level in tumor. In the blood, greater T cell density corresponded to longer overall survival. As only one tumor region underwent sequencing, heterogeneity remains possible.

Specimen: PBMCs, collected before any cancer treatment. The chain combines TRBV19 with TRBJ2-5, with D tentatively TRBD2 (6 bases). The TCR comes from a man aged 35 to 69 with stage II lung adenocarcinoma. The CDR3 DNA is TGTGCCAGTAGTCCAGGAGGGGAGGAGACCCAGTACTTC. It specifies CASSPGGEETQYF.